At least ten counts were recorded for the clone carrying this T cell receptor (beta chain). The CDR3 runs 13 residues. The germline gives CDR1 MDHEN, CDR2 SYDVKM. The V end lost 5 bases, the J end lost 5 bases, and 12 bases lay between the germline ends. The data were obtained in a study of spatial heterogeneity in lung cancer. For the study at large: Consistently, beta-chain sequences turned up in larger numbers than alpha-chain sequences did. As counted in raw reads, each unique TCR and UMI combination appeared more than ten times on average.

Time point specified: sample taken at primary tumor resection. A distinct unique molecular identifier was carried by each TCR cDNA molecule. TCRdb processed the 5' RACE reads anew with MiXCR; each CDR3 protein has one entry. This sample has about 39,000 distinct CDR3 sequences, with 3% to 3.5% found just once. The sequence came from a male donor with early-stage non-small cell lung cancer. This specimen consisted of normal lung tissue next to the tumor, obtained at surgery. The V gene is TRBV28, the J gene TRBJ1-1, with D unclear. The CDR3 nucleotides are TGTGCCAGCAGTCCTCCGAGGGCAACTGAAGCTTTCTTT. As protein: CASSPPRATEAFF.